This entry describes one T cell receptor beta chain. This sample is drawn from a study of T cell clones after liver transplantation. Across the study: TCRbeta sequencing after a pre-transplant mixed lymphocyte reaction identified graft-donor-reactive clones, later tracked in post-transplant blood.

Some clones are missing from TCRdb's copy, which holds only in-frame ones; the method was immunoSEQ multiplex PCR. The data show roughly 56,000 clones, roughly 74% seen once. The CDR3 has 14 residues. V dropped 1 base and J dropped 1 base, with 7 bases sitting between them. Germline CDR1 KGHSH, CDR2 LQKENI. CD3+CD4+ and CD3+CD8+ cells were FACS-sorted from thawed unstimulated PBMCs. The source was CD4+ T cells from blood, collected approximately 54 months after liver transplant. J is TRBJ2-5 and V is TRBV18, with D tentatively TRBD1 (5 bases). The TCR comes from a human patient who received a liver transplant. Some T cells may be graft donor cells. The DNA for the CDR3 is TGTGCCAGCTCACCACTGACAGCCCAAGAGACCCAGTACTTC. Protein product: CASSPLTAQETQYF.